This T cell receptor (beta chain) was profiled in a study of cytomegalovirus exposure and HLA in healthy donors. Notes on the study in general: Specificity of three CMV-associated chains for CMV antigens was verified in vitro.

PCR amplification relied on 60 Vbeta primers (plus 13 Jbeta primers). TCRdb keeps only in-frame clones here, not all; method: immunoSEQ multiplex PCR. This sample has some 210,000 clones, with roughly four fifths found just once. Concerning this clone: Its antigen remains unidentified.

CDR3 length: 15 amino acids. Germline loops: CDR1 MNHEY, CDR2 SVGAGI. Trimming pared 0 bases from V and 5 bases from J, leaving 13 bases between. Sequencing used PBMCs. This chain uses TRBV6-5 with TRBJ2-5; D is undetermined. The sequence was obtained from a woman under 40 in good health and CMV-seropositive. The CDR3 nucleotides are TGTGCCAGCAGTTACTCGCCACAGTTGCAGGAGACCCAGTACTTC. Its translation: CASSYSPQLQETQYF.